The sequence of this T cell receptor beta chain was determined in a study of early T cells in non-severe SARS-CoV-2 infection (dated by TCRdb to 2020 to 2023). About the full investigation: Because TCR sequencing was done on bulk RNA from unsorted whole blood, the alpha and beta chains could not be paired.

Libraries were constructed by 5' RACE. Sequencing used a NextSeq 500. In the TCR library protocol, unique molecular identifiers were attached to individual cDNA molecules to correct for PCR bias and sequencing error. Sequencing covered both TCR alpha and beta chains, and within each sample the abundances of alpha and beta sequences were tightly co-correlated. As for how the authors treated the data: Decombinator V4 was used to perform V gene, J gene and CDR3 annotation of TCR sequences. Expanded TCRs were defined as changing significantly between any two time points under a Poisson model with p below 0.0001. TCR abundances were normalised to the total number of TCRs sequenced in each sample and reported as counts per million. TRAV1-2 paired with TRAJ12, TRAJ20 or TRAJ33 defined MAIT TCRs, while TRAV10 paired with TRAJ18 defined iNKT TCRs. VDJdb, accessed on 1 November 2021, was searched for TCRs annotated for CMV, EBV and SARS-CoV-2, and TCRs annotated for more than one antigen were excluded. TCRdb reprocessing: public reads trimmed at Q25 with fastp, clones called with MiXCR, in-frame beta chains kept. Rows are unified per CDR3 protein, each entry keeping the most common DNA and genes. TCRdb assigned the V and J calls; the authors' analysis was not used. Across this sample there are about 80,000 distinct CDR3 sequences, with approximately 12% seen only once. The ten largest clones capture about a sixth of the sample.

Set within a cohort of healthcare workers in London, UK, this nested case-control study involved weekly PCR testing of nasopharyngeal swabs along with blood sampling. Healthcare workers were recruited during the week of the UK lockdown, between 23 and 31 March 2020, and followed weekly for up to roughly 15 weeks. General findings and caveats noted by the study authors: VDJdb matching was skewed toward anti-spike CD8 responses and likely underestimated virus-specific expansions, missing private and CD4 specificities.

This clonotype came up many times. Its antigen target is currently unknown. Per-base quality was not reported, and no clone a single base away is much larger than it. V is reduced by 4 bases and J by 5 bases, leaving a spacing of 6 bases between them. Counted from cysteine to phenylalanine, this CDR3 has 12 amino acids. Only CDR3 DNA is held: 36 bases, read in frame from base 1. CDR1 and CDR2, looked up from the germline V gene, are SGHTA and FQGNSA. The V and J genes are TRBV7-2 and TRBJ1-3; no D segment can be confidently identified. Sequencing used whole blood, obtained at baseline. This TCR came from an adult who was a healthcare worker with PCR-confirmed SARS-CoV-2 infection or an uninfected control (not recorded which). The donor label of this sample is uncertain. The CDR3 protein sequence reads: CASSSGRNTIYF. The nucleotide sequence reads as follows: TGTGCCAGCAGCTCCGGAAGAAACACCATATATTTT.